This entry concerns a single T cell receptor beta chain. This sample was included in a study of blood T cell repertoires in COVID-19. Study-wide context: Donors in the United States, Italy and Spain gave samples during acute or convalescent COVID-19. PBMCs, B-cell-depleted T cells, or T cells provided the cDNA or gDNA that made up the material.

CDR1 and CDR2 from the germline V gene are MGHRA and YSYEKL. The CDR3 contains 15 residues. V lost 0 bases and J 3 bases, leaving 12 bases between the germline ends. In the source study's methods: Amplified reference gene primers provided the basis for estimating nucleated cell counts. The method was immunoSEQ multiplex PCR; TCRdb's version includes in-frame clones alone and lacks a portion of them. Clonal size and the V and J genes are those of that table, whereas D and trimming came from the DNA. The data show 110,000 to 150,000 clones, about 80% seen once. This chain uses TRBV4-1 with TRBJ2-7; D unresolved. What was sequenced was peripheral blood. This TCR came from a human donor in a cohort sampled during active COVID-19. The CDR3 loop is CASSQEPSGLYEQYV. The CDR3 region has the DNA TGCGCCAGCAGCCAAGAACCATCGGGTCTCTACGAGCAGTACGTC.